A selection of T cell receptor beta chains follows, all from one sample in a study of blood T cells in healthy people across ages. A single record per CDR3 protein comes from TCRdb applying MiXCR to the 5' RACE reads. The sample holds 780,000 or so distinct CDR3 sequences, more than 50% seen once. Sequences were obtained from blood. These receptors all stem from a man between 35 and 55 years old in good health. CDR3s include the opening cysteine and the closing phenylalanine or tryptophan. A D gene is named only where the DNA matches it firmly. Size tells how often a clone was seen (once, few, many) or the class of an expanded clone, and some rows leave it out.

J gene,clone size,D gene,V gene,CDR3 protein,CDR3 DNA
TRBJ2-7,NA,TRBD2,TRBV20-1,CSARDEREAGEQYF,TGCAGTGCTAGAGATGAGCGGGAGGCGGGCGAGCAGTACTTC
TRBJ2-3,NA,TRBD2,TRBV27,CASSLSMREGGNTQYF,TGTGCCAGCAGTTTATCGATGCGGGAGGGGGGGAATACGCAGTATTTT
TRBJ2-1,NA,NA,TRBV28,CASSSTFLASSYNEQFF,TGTGCCAGCAGTTCCACCTTCCTAGCGTCCTCCTACAATGAGCAGTTCTTC
TRBJ2-3,few,NA,TRBV4-3,CASSQDQLAGSSTDTQYF,TGCGCCAGCAGCCAAGATCAGCTTGCGGGATCAAGCACAGATACGCAGTATTTT
TRBJ1-1,NA,NA,TRBV30,CAWGMNTEAFF,TGTGCCTGGGGGATGAACACTGAAGCTTTCTTT
TRBJ1-2,once,TRBD1,TRBV9,CASRATGGDGYTF,TGTGCCAGCAGAGCAACAGGGGGCGATGGCTACACCTTC
TRBJ2-5,NA,NA,TRBV15,CATSGAQPTNEQYF,TGTGCCACCAGCGGGGCACAACCGACCAATGAGCAGTACTTC
TRBJ1-2,NA,NA,TRBV2,CASSDRRSGPLNGYTF,TGTGCCAGCAGCGACCGGAGGAGCGGGCCTCTAAATGGCTACACCTTC
TRBJ2-4,NA,NA,TRBV7-2,CASSSSGSSEYF,TGTGCCAGCAGCTCCAGCGGGTCTAGCGAGTACTTC
TRBJ1-1,few,NA,TRBV12-3/TRBV12-4,CASSPRAYTEAFF,TGTGCCAGCAGTCCCAGGGCATACACTGAAGCTTTCTTT
TRBJ2-5,NA,NA,TRBV6-5,CASSQSFQETQYF,TGTGCCAGCAGTCAGAGCTTCCAAGAGACCCAGTACTTC
TRBJ2-7,NA,TRBD1,TRBV11-2,CASSSRTGKSYEQYF,TGTGCCAGCAGCTCTCGGACAGGGAAGTCCTACGAGCAGTACTTC
TRBJ1-3,once,NA,TRBV27,CASRRAGSGNTIYF,TGTGCCAGCAGGCGTGCTGGCTCTGGAAACACCATATATTTT
TRBJ1-2,few,NA,TRBV12-3/TRBV12-4,CASSATGSYGYTF,TGTGCCAGCAGTGCAACAGGGTCCTATGGCTACACCTTC
TRBJ2-3,few,NA,TRBV6-1,CASSKGQQGVGTDTQYF,TGTGCCAGCAGTAAAGGACAACAGGGTGTTGGCACAGATACGCAGTATTTT
TRBJ2-2,NA,NA,TRBV29-1,CSVAYTGSTGELFF,TGCAGCGTCGCATACACAGGATCCACCGGGGAGCTGTTTTTT
TRBJ2-5,NA,NA,TRBV28,CSSSYSRSSETQYF,TGTTCCAGCAGTTATAGTAGGTCATCAGAGACCCAGTACTTC
TRBJ2-7,NA,TRBD2,TRBV3-1,CASSHGRGSSYEQYF,TGTGCCAGCAGCCACGGGAGGGGGAGCTCCTACGAGCAGTACTTC
TRBJ2-6,NA,TRBD1,TRBV18,CASSPLTGGAGANVLTF,TGTGCCAGCTCACCACTCACAGGGGGCGCTGGGGCCAACGTCCTGACTTTC
TRBJ2-5,NA,TRBD2,TRBV10-3,CAISEPGLASETQYF,TGTGCCATCAGTGAGCCGGGACTAGCATCAGAGACCCAGTACTTC
TRBJ2-4,NA,NA,TRBV4-1,CASSQEFAGAKNIQYF,TGCGCCAGCAGCCAAGAATTCGCCGGGGCCAAAAACATTCAGTACTTC
TRBJ2-7,NA,NA,TRBV6-2/TRBV6-3,CASSYWGYEQYF,TGTGCCAGCAGTTACTGGGGCTACGAGCAGTACTTC